This T cell receptor beta chain is drawn from a study of T cells in localized non-small cell lung cancer. Turning to this clone: Other DNA sequences within the sample encode an identical CDR3.

Produced via immunoSEQ multiplex PCR; TCRdb's table is partial and in-frame only. The repertoire includes some 56,000 clones, 86% of them detected once, and less than 6% sits in the top ten. The germline V gene has CDR1 GTSNPN and CDR2 SVGIG (reference sequence). V was trimmed by 8 bases and J by 5 bases, leaving 12 bases between them. The CDR3 loop spans 11 amino acids. This receptor was identified in a woman aged 35-75 years with stage I lung adenocarcinoma. The material was peripheral blood, obtained before any cancer treatment. The V call is TRBV30, the J call TRBJ1-1; D unresolved. The chain's CDR3 is CAQQERTEAFF. CDR3 coding DNA: TGTGCCCAGCAGGAGAGGACTGAAGCTTTCTTT.